The 25 T cell receptor beta chains given below trace back to one sample, sequenced in a study of beta chain features in type 1 diabetes. Notes on the study in general: Shorter TCRB CDR3s, moderately but significantly so, marked every one of the four CD4+ subsets in Type 1 diabetes patients.

These receptors lack a known antigen. The isolated RNA, all of it, was reverse transcribed, so expressed TCRB transcripts were what got sequenced. Measured with immunoSEQ multiplex PCR; TCRdb has only the in-frame clones, and not every one. The data show roughly 150,000 clones, about 7.9% seen once. The sequencing input was central memory CD4+ T cells from blood. These receptors all stem from a man between 18 and 29 years old with type 1 diabetes.

Comments on this clone: This same CDR3 is encoded by further DNA sequences in the sample. The V gene is TRBV5-1, the J gene TRBJ2-7, with TRBD2 matching 7 bases. Germline assignment: CDR1 SGHRS and CDR2 YFSETQ. V shed 3 bases, J shed 2 bases, and the junction held 5 bases outside the gene matches. The CDR3 is made up of 14 amino acids. The CDR3 loop reads CASSSTGGTYEQYF. CDR3 DNA: TGCGCCAGCAGCTCTACGGGGGGTACCTACGAGCAGTACTTC.

This chain connects TRBV19 to TRBJ1-2; D is uncertain. V was pared by 8 bases and J by 7 bases, with 23 bases between. The germline CDR1 and CDR2 sequences are LNHDA and SQIVND (reference sequence). The CDR3 sequence is 15 residues long. This chain's CDR3 is CASLNLGMSLAGYTF. The CDR3 coding sequence is TGTGCCAGTTTGAACCTCGGGATGAGTCTGGCTGGCTACACCTTC.

This clone was counted only a few times. An end of the junction differs from the germline gene, which may be a read error. The rearrangement links TRBV27 to TRBJ1-1; the D gene is possibly TRBD1 (6 bases). This CDR3 contains 13 residues. Germline V gene data show CDR1 as MNHEY and CDR2 as SMNVEV (reference sequence). The CDR3 loop is CASRGHRNTKAFF. Written as DNA, the CDR3 is TGTGCCAGCAGGGGACATAGGAACACTAAAGCTTTCTTT.

This clone was seen a handful of times. This rearrangement joins TRBV14 to TRBJ1-6; D possibly corresponds to TRBD1 (5 bases). With 5 bases removed from V and 8 bases from J, the gap between germline ends came to 10 bases. Germline values: CDR1 SGHDN, CDR2 FVKESK. The CDR3 has 13 amino acids. Here the CDR3 reads CASSAQGDSPLHF. The DNA of the CDR3 is TGTGCCAGCAGCGCGCAGGGTGATTCACCCCTCCACTTT.

The chain is built from TRBV6-6 and TRBJ2-4, with 7 bases lining up with TRBD1. V was pared by 9 bases and J by 0 bases, with 5 bases of the junction left unmatched. Germline V CDR1 and CDR2: MNHNY, SVGAGI (reference sequence). The CDR3 totals 14 residues. The CDR3 coding sequence is TGTGCCAGTAACAGGGGCTCAGCCAAAAACATTCAGTACTTC. This translates into CASNRGSAKNIQYF.

This clone was recorded a few times. The V call is TRBV28, the J call TRBJ1-2; D not resolved. This CDR3 has 12 residues. Germline V gene lookup returns CDR1 MDHEN and CDR2 SYDVKM. Trimming shortened V by 2 bases and J by 4 bases, and 5 bases separated the two germline ends. In DNA, the CDR3 is TGTGCCAGCAGTTTACACGGCTATGGCTACACCTTC. Translating gives CASSLHGYGYTF.

This clone was detected only a few times. The V call is TRBV30, the J call TRBJ2-1, with 10 bases identical to TRBD2. Per the germline V gene, CDR1 is GTSNPN and CDR2 is SVGIG (reference sequence). The CDR3 spans 16 residues. With 4 bases clipped from V and 3 bases from J, the junction kept 9 bases outside the gene matches. CDR3 region: CAWKKRTSGFYNEQFF. CDR3 nucleotide sequence: TGTGCCTGGAAAAAGAGGACTAGCGGCTTCTACAATGAGCAGTTCTTC.

This clone was observed a handful of times. The rearrangement uses TRBV2 and TRBJ2-7, with unresolved D. This CDR3 is built from 13 residues. Trimming stripped 6 bases from V and 2 bases from J, with 11 bases between. CDR1 SNHLY and CDR2 FYNNEI come from the germline V gene. This CDR3 reads CASSLPLTYEQYF. Here the CDR3 DNA reads TGTGCCAGCAGCCTGCCACTAACCTACGAGCAGTACTTC.

This clone has a handful of counts. The V and J genes are TRBV7-9 and TRBJ2-1; possibly TRBD1 for D (6 bases). V was pared by 7 bases and J by 8 bases, with 21 bases between. Per germline, CDR1 SEHNR and CDR2 FQNEAQ (reference sequence). The CDR3 runs to 15 residues. The CDR3 nucleotides read TGTGCCAGCACCCCTCGGGACCGAGGGGGACATGAGCAGTTCTTC. This sequence encodes CASTPRDRGGHEQFF.

V is TRBV5-4 and J is TRBJ2-6; tentatively, D is TRBD2 (6 bases). The V end was cut by 2 bases, the J end by 2 bases, with 8 bases between. Per germline, CDR1 SGHNT and CDR2 YYREEE (reference sequence). This CDR3 is built from 15 residues. The DNA for the CDR3 is TGTGCCAGCAGCTTAGGAGGGGCTGGGGCCAACGTCCTGACTTTC. Residues: CASSLGGAGANVLTF.

The V gene is TRBV4-3, the J gene TRBJ2-1; possible D gene TRBD2, 5 bases. Trimming took 0 bases from V and 8 from J, leaving 11 bases between them. This CDR3 region has 14 residues. From germline, CDR1 is LGHNA and CDR2 YSLEER. The CDR3 protein is CASSQDTSFDEQFF. The CDR3 DNA follows: TGCGCCAGCAGCCAAGATACTAGTTTCGATGAGCAGTTCTTC.

This clone has more than one count but fewer than ten. The rearrangement joins TRBV6-1 to TRBJ1-5; possible D gene TRBD1, 6 bases. V dropped 7 bases and J dropped 5 bases, with 18 bases sitting between them. This CDR3 region has 15 residues. The germline V gene encodes CDR1 MNHNS and CDR2 SASEGT. The CDR3 region is CASIGQLMGDQPQHF. The DNA for the CDR3 is TGTGCCAGCATCGGACAGCTCATGGGTGATCAGCCCCAGCATTTT.

This clone turned up a few times. This chain links TRBV19 with TRBJ1-1; D is unclear. Germline V CDR1 and CDR2: LNHDA, SQIVND (reference sequence). This CDR3 region has 13 residues. Trimming removed 5 bases at V and 2 bases at J, with 9 bases between. CDR3 in DNA: TGTGCCAGTAGTCAGGTTCATAACACTGAAGCTTTCTTT. This translates into CASSQVHNTEAFF.

In this sample, this clone turned up a few times. The chain combines TRBV7-2 with TRBJ2-5; 8 nucleotides align to TRBD2. In germline, CDR1 is SGHTA, CDR2 FQGNSA. V was clipped by 2 bases and J by 2 bases; unmatched bases: 7. CDR3 length: 16 amino acids. The CDR3, as DNA: TGTGCCAGCAGCTTAAACAGCGGGGGCACACAAGAGACCCAGTACTTC. It yields the protein CASSLNSGGTQETQYF.

The chain is built from TRBV5-4 and TRBJ2-1; D gene unclear. The germline CDR1 and CDR2 sequences are SGHNT and YYREEE (reference sequence). CDR3 length: 11 amino acids. V lost 4 bases and J 4 bases, leaving 3 bases between the germline ends. The CDR3 bases are TGTGCCAGCAGCCGTTACAATGAGCAGTTCTTC. This gives the protein CASSRYNEQFF.

In this sample, this clone turned up a few times. This chain links TRBV9 with TRBJ2-5; D is unresolved. V was pared by 0 bases and J by 5 bases, with 8 bases between. This CDR3 spans 13 amino acids. CDR1 and CDR2 from the germline V gene are SGDLS and YYNGEE. As DNA, the CDR3 is TGTGCCAGCAGCGTAGGTAGAATGGAGACCCAGTACTTC. Protein sequence: CASSVGRMETQYF.

The DNA of the CDR3 is TGTGCCAGCAGCTTGGACAGCACGAAGGCTTTCTTT. Residues: CASSLDSTKAFF. V gene TRBV5-4 combines with J gene TRBJ1-1; no clear D gene. The V gene's germline CDR1 is SGHNT and CDR2 YYREEE (reference sequence). This CDR3 is built from 12 residues. V was cut by 0 bases and J by 11 bases, with 11 bases left in between.

The chain combines TRBV5-6 with TRBJ2-3, with TRBD1 identical over 7 bases. J gave up 7 bases and V 1 base, and 15 bases lay outside the gene matches. Germline CDR1 and CDR2: SGHDT and YYEEEE. The CDR3 totals 17 residues. The CDR3 sequence: CASSLWYLDRRTNTQYF. The CDR3 DNA follows: TGTGCCAGCAGCTTGTGGTATTTGGACAGGCGGACAAATACGCAGTATTTT. Full variable domain (outside the CDR3, taken from reference TRBV5-6 and TRBJ2-3): DAGVTQSPTHLIKTRGQQVTLRCSPKSGHDTVSWYQQALGQGPQFIFQYYEEEERQRGNFPDRFSGHQFPNYSSELNVNALLLGDSALYLCASSLWYLDRRTNTQYFGPGTRLTVL.

This clone has more than one count but fewer than ten. The chain links TRBV28 to TRBJ1-5, with D perhaps matching TRBD1 (6 bases). V lost 6 bases and J lost 4, with 13 bases in between. The CDR3 runs to 14 residues. Germline CDR1 and CDR2: MDHEN and SYDVKM. CDR3 nucleotide sequence: TGTGCCAGCAGACTCACGGGACAAAATCAGCCCCAGCATTTT. It translates to CASRLTGQNQPQHF.

The V gene is TRBV5-6, the J gene TRBJ2-3; the match to TRBD2 covers 10 bases. This CDR3 has 16 amino acids. Germline loops: CDR1 SGHDT, CDR2 YYEEEE. Germline trimming cut 1 base from V and 0 bases from J; bases unmatched to any gene: 2. The CDR3 reads CASSLTSGDSTDTQYF. The CDR3 DNA follows: TGTGCCAGCAGCTTGACTAGCGGGGACAGCACAGATACGCAGTATTTT.

This chain connects TRBV10-3 to TRBJ2-5; D is ambiguous. Germline lookup yields CDR1 ENHRY and CDR2 SYGVKD. The CDR3 is made up of 14 amino acids. V was clipped by 0 bases and J by 1 base, with 6 bases between them. The CDR3 protein is CAISESRGQETQYF. The CDR3 nucleotides read TGTGCCATCAGTGAGTCGCGAGGCCAAGAGACCCAGTACTTC.

This clone appeared a few times. V is TRBV11-3 and J is TRBJ2-1; D might be TRBD2 (6 bases). CDR3 length: 17 amino acids. Trimming stripped 3 bases from V and 0 bases from J, with 15 bases between. Germline V gene lookup returns CDR1 SGHNT and CDR2 YENEEA. CDR3 protein: CASSLEGPSSSYNEQFF. CDR3 nucleotides: TGTGCCAGCAGCTTGGAGGGCCCCTCGAGCTCCTACAATGAGCAGTTCTTC.

This clone was seen more than once but under ten times. The V call is TRBV25-1, the J call TRBJ2-5; D possibly corresponds to TRBD2 (6 bases). The CDR3 totals 15 residues. From germline, CDR1 is MGHDK and CDR2 SYGVNS. Trimming shortened V by 4 bases and J by 2 bases, and 14 bases separated the two germline ends. This CDR3 is CASSALGGDQETQYF. CDR3 sequence (DNA): TGTGCCAGCAGTGCTTTGGGAGGAGATCAAGAGACCCAGTACTTC.

This clone was recorded a few times. The CDR3 here is CASSQGRQGEATQYF. In DNA, the CDR3 is TGCGCCAGCAGCCAAGGGCGACAGGGCGAGGCGACCCAGTACTTC. The J gene is TRBJ2-5, the V gene TRBV4-3; 7 nucleotides agree with TRBD1. Losses at the gene ends were 1 base for V and 7 bases for J; bases not matched to a gene: 9. Per germline, CDR1 LGHNA and CDR2 YSLEER. The CDR3 is 15 amino acids.

The chain joins TRBV21-1 to TRBJ2-3; the listed D gene, TRBD1, was not tested against the DNA. TRBV21-1 is a listed pseudogene. The CDR3 runs 17 residues. CDR3 sequence (DNA): TGTGCCAGCAGCTTAGGAGCACAGGGGGCTAGTACAGATACGCAGTATTTT. This codes for CASSLGAQGASTDTQYF.